This entry lists 28 T cell receptor beta chains sequenced from one sample in a study of blood T cell repertoires in COVID-19 (dated by TCRdb to between 2020 and 2021). Library construction relied on the immunoSEQ multiplex PCR assay. Not all clones reach the TCRdb copy of this immuneACCESS table, which keeps in-frame sequences only. Checked studies attribute under half of the gap to unresolved V genes and leave the rest unexplained. The sample data list over 350,000 clones, and more than 85% of these were observed just once. Roughly 4% of the sample comes from the top ten. The sequencing input was peripheral blood. These receptors all stem from a young woman with acute or convalescent COVID-19.

This clone was observed a handful of times. This chain uses TRBV7-2 with TRBJ1-1, with a tentative D call TRBD1 (5 bases). Trimming removed 6 bases from V and 6 bases from J, with 17 bases in between. The CDR3 sequence is 14 residues long. Germline CDR1 reads SGHTA; CDR2 reads FQGNSA. The chain's CDR3 is CASRKPGGKPEAFF. CDR3 DNA: TGTGCCAGCAGGAAACCGGGGGGGAAGCCTGAAGCTTTCTTT.

This clone was picked up a small number of times. The chain links TRBV7-8 to TRBJ2-2; maybe TRBD2 (5 bases). The CDR3 runs to 15 residues. Germline V lookup: CDR1 SGHVS, CDR2 FQNEAQ. V gave up 5 bases and J gave up 6 bases, with 16 bases separating them. CDR3 bases: TGTGCCAGCAGCCCCTCCCCCTCCGGGGCCGGGGAGCTGTTTTTT. It specifies CASSPSPSGAGELFF.

CDR3 sequence: CASRLDRGRFMNTEAFF. CDR3 coding DNA: TGTGCCAGCAGACTGGACAGGGGGAGATTTATGAACACTGAAGCTTTCTTT. The rearrangement uses TRBV28 and TRBJ1-1; TRBD1 matches at 10 bases. The CDR3 is 17 amino acids. Trimming cost V 6 bases and J 0 bases; bases outside gene matches: 10. Looked up from germline, CDR1 is MDHEN and CDR2 is SYDVKM. Full variable domain (remainder filled in from reference TRBV28 and TRBJ1-1): DVKVTQSSRYLVKRTGEKVFLECVQDMDHENMFWYRQDPGLGLRLIYFSYDVKMKEKGDIPEGYSVSREKKERFSLILESASTNQTSMYLCASRLDRGRFMNTEAFFGQGTRLTVV.

This clone has just one count. The gene calls are TRBV7-9 and TRBJ2-1, with D possibly being TRBD1 (6 bases). V lost 3 bases, J lost 10 bases, and 16 bases lay in between. Germline CDR1 SEHNR, CDR2 FQNEAQ (reference sequence). This CDR3 spans 14 amino acids. Here the CDR3 reads CASSFETGLGEQFF. The CDR3 DNA sequence: TGTGCCAGCAGCTTCGAGACAGGTCTGGGGGAGCAGTTCTTC.

The chain employs TRBV4-1 and TRBJ2-1, with D possibly matching TRBD1 (5 bases). The germline V gene encodes CDR1 MGHRA and CDR2 YSYEKL. V was trimmed by 3 bases and J by 0 bases, leaving 12 bases between them. There are 16 residues in the CDR3. As DNA, the CDR3 is TGCGCCAGCAGCCACCCAACAGGCCTCTCCTACAATGAGCAGTTCTTC. Translating it yields CASSHPTGLSYNEQFF.

The genes are TRBV5-1 and TRBJ2-2; 7 bases are shared with TRBD1. CDR3 size: 16 residues. The germline V gene encodes CDR1 SGHRS and CDR2 YFSETQ. V gave up 5 bases and J gave up 1 base; unmatched junction bases: 8. The CDR3 bases are TGCGCCAGCAGTTCCGGGACAGAAAAGAACACCGGGGAGCTGTTTTTT. This gives the protein CASSSGTEKNTGELFF.

This chain connects TRBV25-1 to TRBJ2-5; 9 nucleotides agree with TRBD1. The CDR3 extends over 15 amino acids. Looked up from germline, CDR1 is MGHDK and CDR2 is SYGVNS. Trimming at V came to 4 bases and at J to 2 bases, leaving 5 bases not matched to a gene. The CDR3 DNA reads as TGTGCCAGCAGTGCCGACAGGGGGGTTCAAGAGACCCAGTACTTC. Translation gives CASSADRGVQETQYF.

The V and J genes are TRBV5-4 and TRBJ2-5, with 9 positions matching TRBD2. This CDR3 is 16 amino acids long. Germline V CDR1 and CDR2: SGHNT, YYREEE (reference sequence). With V trimmed by 3 bases and J by 5 bases, 11 bases remained unmatched. The CDR3 bases are TGTGCCAGCAGCTCCTCAGGTCGCGGGGGGGCGGAGACCCAGTACTTC. This codes for CASSSSGRGGAETQYF.

This clone has only a few counts. This chain connects TRBV4-1 to TRBJ1-1; D is perhaps TRBD1 (6 bases). CDR1 and CDR2 (germline): MGHRA, YSYEKL. V lost 4 bases and J 4 bases, leaving 16 bases between the germline ends. There are 15 residues in the CDR3. CDR3 sequence (DNA): TGCGCCAGCAGCCCGACGCAGCGAGGGGGCACTGAAGCTTTCTTT. It is translated as CASSPTQRGGTEAFF.

This rearrangement joins TRBV9 to TRBJ2-5, with D maybe TRBD2 (6 bases). Germline CDR1 SGDLS, CDR2 YYNGEE. Trimming shortened V by 0 bases and J by 5 bases, and 14 bases separated the two germline ends. There are 15 residues in the CDR3. The CDR3, as DNA: TGTGCCAGCAGCGTAGGCGGGGTTGCGGAGGAGACCCAGTACTTC. This gives the protein CASSVGGVAEETQYF.

CDR3 loop: CATSGQQGHGANVLTF. The CDR3 DNA reads as TGTGCCACCAGTGGTCAACAGGGACATGGGGCCAACGTCCTGACTTTC. The rearrangement uses TRBV24-1 and TRBJ2-6, with a possible D match to TRBD1 (6 bases). The CDR3 spans 16 residues. Trimming cost V 5 bases and J 3 bases, with 13 bases left between them. CDR1 is KGHDR and CDR2 is SFDVKD in the germline V gene.

V is TRBV11-1 and J is TRBJ1-6, with TRBD1 identical over 8 bases. V dropped 4 bases and J dropped 10; count of bases not matched to a gene: 6. Germline CDR1 reads SGHAT; CDR2 reads FQDESV (reference sequence). The CDR3 is 14 amino acids. This CDR3 reads CASSSQGVRSPLHF. The CDR3 nucleotides read TGTGCCAGCAGCTCACAGGGGGTAAGATCACCCCTCCACTTT.

The genes are TRBV2 and TRBJ1-4; 7 nucleotides agree with TRBD1. Trimming removed 4 bases from V and 7 bases from J; junction bases left unmatched: 9. This CDR3 has 15 residues. The germline CDR1 and CDR2 sequences are SNHLY and FYNNEI. CDR3 loop: CASSVTTGAVEKLFF. The CDR3 DNA reads as TGTGCCAGCAGTGTAACAACAGGGGCAGTTGAAAAACTGTTTTTT.

In its sample, this clone was seen once. V and J are TRBV4-1 and TRBJ2-5; TRBD2 might be the D (6 bases). The CDR3 is 14 residues long. Between the trimmed V and J ends, which lost 1 base and 3 bases, there was a span of 9 bases. Germline V CDR1 and CDR2: MGHRA, YSYEKL. The CDR3 sequence is CASSQVGGEETQYF. The CDR3 DNA sequence: TGCGCCAGCAGCCAAGTGGGGGGAGAAGAGACCCAGTACTTC.

The V call is TRBV2, the J call TRBJ2-2; TRBD1 aligns across 9 bases. This CDR3 comprises 14 residues. The V gene end was trimmed by 6 bases and the J gene end by 5 bases; junction bases not matched to a gene: 4. Per germline, CDR1 SNHLY and CDR2 FYNNEI. The CDR3, as DNA: TGTGCCAGCAGCTGGACAGGGGCTACCGGGGAGCTGTTTTTT. As protein: CASSWTGATGELFF. Full variable domain (remainder filled in from reference TRBV2 and TRBJ2-2): EPEVTQTPSHQVTQMGQEVILRCVPISNHLYFYWYRQILGQKVEFLVSFYNNEISEKSEIFDDQFSVERPDGSNFTLKIRSTKLEDSAMYFCASSWTGATGELFFGEGSRLTVL.

This chain connects TRBV7-9 to TRBJ2-2, with 9 bases that match TRBD1. Unmatched junction bases numbered 7, after V lost 5 bases and J lost 6 bases. The germline V gene encodes CDR1 SEHNR and CDR2 FQNEAQ (reference sequence). CDR3 length: 15 amino acids. CDR3 sequence (DNA): TGTGCCAGCAGCCCAAGACAGGGGGACGCCGGGGAGCTGTTTTTT. Encoded protein: CASSPRQGDAGELFF. Drawing the rest from reference TRBV7-9 and TRBJ2-2, the complete variable domain is DTGVSQNPRHKITKRGQNVTFRCDPISEHNRLYWYRQTLGQGPEFLTYFQNEAQLEKSRLLSDRFSAERPKGSFSTLEIQRTEQGDSAMYLCASSPRQGDAGELFFGEGSRLTVL.

This clone occurred once. The chain has TRBV7-9 and TRBJ2-6; tentative D call: TRBD1 (6 bases). The CDR3 contains 17 residues. V dropped 2 bases and J dropped 1 base, with 12 bases sitting between them. Germline V gene data show CDR1 as SEHNR and CDR2 as FQNEAQ (reference sequence). CDR3 sequence (DNA): TGTGCCAGCAGCTTACCCAGGGGATCTTCTGGGGCCAACGTCCTGACTTTC. Translated, it gives CASSLPRGSSGANVLTF.

The chain is built from TRBV5-1 and TRBJ2-1, with 8 bases lining up with TRBD1. The germline CDR1 and CDR2 sequences are SGHRS and YFSETQ. CDR3 length equals 15 residues. V trimming: 4 bases; J trimming: 9 bases; junction bases outside the gene matches: 12. The CDR3 DNA reads as TGCGCCAGCAGCCACGTGACAGGGGAACTCGGTGAGCAGTTCTTC. It specifies CASSHVTGELGEQFF.

The chain uses TRBV28 and TRBJ2-2, with D possibly being TRBD1 (5 bases). CDR1 and CDR2 (germline): MDHEN, SYDVKM. CDR3 length: 18 amino acids. Trimming removed 1 base at V and 6 bases at J, with 21 bases between. This CDR3 is CASSLSPGFGPPPGELFF. The CDR3 DNA reads as TGTGCCAGCAGTTTATCCCCAGGGTTTGGACCCCCCCCCGGGGAGCTGTTTTTT.

The V call is TRBV9, the J call TRBJ2-5; TRBD1 matches at 7 bases. The CDR3 length is 14 residues. The germline CDR1 and CDR2 sequences are SGDLS and YYNGEE. V was pared by 0 bases and J by 1 base, with 0 bases of the junction left unmatched. CDR3 amino acids: CASSVGDSQETQYF. The CDR3 DNA reads TGTGCCAGCAGCGTAGGGGACAGCCAAGAGACCCAGTACTTC.

This clone was counted a single time. CDR3 amino acids: CASSYRGDNQPQHF. In DNA form, the CDR3 reads TGTGCCAGTAGCTACCGGGGAGACAATCAGCCCCAGCATTTT. The chain is built from TRBV19 and TRBJ1-5; D call uncertain. The germline V gene encodes CDR1 LNHDA and CDR2 SQIVND (reference sequence). Trimming removed 6 bases at V and 3 bases at J, with 12 bases between. The CDR3 is made up of 14 amino acids.

V usage is TRBV7-9 and J usage is TRBJ1-1; maybe TRBD1 (5 bases). V was shortened by 1 base and J by 0 bases, with 9 bases between the two germline ends. The CDR3 has 15 residues. CDR1 SEHNR and CDR2 FQNEAQ come from the germline V gene (reference sequence). In DNA, the CDR3 is TGTGCCAGCAGCTTAGTACGGGGGATGAACACTGAAGCTTTCTTT. Its protein product is CASSLVRGMNTEAFF.

A single count supports this clone. The chain has TRBV7-2 and TRBJ1-1; possible D gene TRBD1, 6 bases. The germline V gene has CDR1 SGHTA and CDR2 FQGNSA. Trimming took off 4 bases at V and 3 bases at J, with 12 bases between the two ends. The CDR3 has 14 residues. The CDR3 DNA reads as TGTGCCAGCAGCTCTAAGGGGGATTACACTGAAGCTTTCTTT. It yields the protein CASSSKGDYTEAFF. The full variable domain, its missing parts supplied by reference TRBV7-2 and TRBJ1-1, is GAGVSQSPSNKVTEKGKDVELRCDPISGHTALYWYRQSLGQGLEFLIYFQGNSAPDKSGLPSDRFSAERTGGSVSTLTIQRTQQEDSAVYLCASSSKGDYTEAFFGQGTRLTVV.

About this clone itself: The same CDR3 also results from other DNA sequences found in this sample. V is TRBV24-1 and J is TRBJ2-2, with TRBD1 matching over 10 bases. The CDR3 covers 16 residues. J was trimmed by 5 bases and V by 3 bases; bases with no gene match: 5. CDR1 is KGHDR, CDR2 SFDVKD, per germline. The CDR3 region is CATSDSGTGDTGELFF. The CDR3 coding sequence is TGTGCCACCAGTGATAGCGGGACAGGGGATACCGGGGAGCTGTTTTTT.

Comments on this clone: Other DNA sequences within the sample encode an identical CDR3. This chain connects TRBV20-1 to TRBJ1-2; a possible D gene is TRBD1 (5 bases). The CDR3 spans 11 residues. The germline V gene has CDR1 DFQATT and CDR2 SNEGSKA (reference sequence). V was pared by 3 bases and J by 5 bases, with 7 bases between. The CDR3 region has the DNA TGCAGTGCTAGCCAGGGTTATGGCTACACCTTC. Translation: CSASQGYGYTF.

The chain employs TRBV3-1 (or the pseudogene TRBV3-2) and TRBJ1-6; 7 positions match TRBD1. V shed 1 base, J shed 14 bases, and the junction held 8 bases outside the gene matches. Germline-derived CDR1 and CDR2 are LGHDT and YNNKEL (reference sequence). The CDR3 contains 14 residues. The CDR3 loop reads CASSQAIGRGTLHF. For the CDR3, the DNA is TGTGCCAGCAGCCAAGCGATAGGCAGGGGGACCCTCCACTTT.

The V gene is TRBV11-2, the J gene TRBJ2-5, with no clear D. This CDR3 contains 14 residues. Per the germline V gene, CDR1 is SGHAT and CDR2 is FQNNGV. V was cut by 0 bases and J by 4 bases, with 9 bases left in between. Here the CDR3 reads CASSLDQSLETQYF. The CDR3 bases are TGTGCCAGCAGCTTAGATCAAAGCTTAGAGACCCAGTACTTC.

This clone was observed once. The chain carries TRBV6-5 and TRBJ2-6; 9 bases are a match to TRBD1. Germline V gene lookup returns CDR1 MNHEY and CDR2 SVGAGI. The CDR3 has 15 residues. After removal of 8 bases from V and 2 bases from J, the junction contained 4 bases not matched to a gene. CDR3: CASGGQGPGANVLTF. The CDR3 DNA reads TGTGCCAGCGGGGGACAGGGACCTGGGGCCAACGTCCTGACTTTC.